These 6 T cell receptor beta chains were sequenced from one sample in a study of T cell changes during pregnancy in multiple sclerosis. Some clones are missing from TCRdb's copy, which holds only in-frame ones; the method was immunoSEQ multiplex PCR. Of 80,000 or so clones detected, approximately 95% appear once; the ten largest clones hold about 1%. Material: peripheral blood, obtained in the second trimester of pregnancy. Receptor source: a female donor in good health, enrolled as a control in a pregnancy study.

This clone was detected only once. The chain couples TRBV11-2 to TRBJ2-3, with a tentative D call TRBD1 (6 bases). The V end lost 4 bases, the J end lost 2 bases, and 19 bases lay between the germline ends. This CDR3 comprises 17 residues. Per germline, CDR1 SGHAT and CDR2 FQNNGV. The CDR3 loop is CASSYPGTKFITDTQYF. As DNA, the CDR3 is TGTGCCAGCAGCTATCCCGGGACAAAATTCATCACAGATACGCAGTATTTT.

This clone was recorded only once. The rearrangement joins TRBV10-3 to TRBJ2-1, with 7 nucleotides matching TRBD2. Germline V gene sequence: CDR1 ENHRY, CDR2 SYGVKD. The CDR3 runs 13 residues. J was trimmed by 9 bases and V by 8 bases; bases with no gene match: 10. The CDR3 coding sequence is TGTGCCATCGGGCTGGCGGGAGCATCTGAGCAGTTCTTC. The encoded protein is CAIGLAGASEQFF.

The chain uses TRBV4-2 and TRBJ2-1; 9 bases agree with TRBD2. CDR3 length: 17 residues. Germline CDR1 is LGHNA and CDR2 is YNFKEQ. V was pared by 1 base and J by 2 bases, with 6 bases of the junction left unmatched. The CDR3 protein is CASSQALAGGPYNEQFF. The CDR3, as DNA: TGTGCCAGCAGCCAAGCTCTGGCGGGAGGGCCCTACAATGAGCAGTTCTTC.

The V gene is TRBV5-4, the J gene TRBJ2-1, with a tentative D call TRBD1 (6 bases). The CDR3 runs 15 residues. V dropped 4 bases and J dropped 4 bases, with 15 bases sitting between them. Germline CDR1 SGHNT, CDR2 YYREEE (reference sequence). DNA of the CDR3: TGTGCCAGCAGCCCCGAGACAGGAGTTTACAATGAGCAGTTCTTC. It codes for CASSPETGVYNEQFF.

This chain connects TRBV11-1 to TRBJ2-5; 13 bases are a match to TRBD2. The junction had 3 bases not matched to a gene; V was cut back by 4 bases and J by 4 bases. Germline CDR1 SGHAT, CDR2 FQDESV (reference sequence). CDR3 length equals 15 residues. The CDR3 DNA reads TGTGCCAGCAGCTCACTAGCGGGAGGGCGAGAGACCCAGTACTTC. Translation: CASSSLAGGRETQYF.

This clone is a singleton in its sample. V gene TRBV6-5 combines with J gene TRBJ1-2; 9 nucleotides agree with TRBD1. The V gene's germline CDR1 is MNHEY and CDR2 SVGAGI. J was trimmed by 0 bases and V by 10 bases; bases with no gene match: 9. The CDR3 covers 15 residues. CDR3 DNA sequence: TGTGCCACTAGGACAGGGGACTCGTCTAACTATGGCTACACCTTC. Encoded protein: CATRTGDSSNYGYTF.